What follows are 17 T cell receptor beta chains derived from one specimen sequenced in a study of PD-1 blockade in classical Hodgkin lymphoma (dated by TCRdb to about 2020). Explained via the paper, the time point label denotes: cycle 4 day 1 (C4D1), after more than five weeks of nivolumab. Relapse after autologous stem cell transplantation had occurred in all trial patients, and cohorts A, B and C were distinguished by prior brentuximab vedotin exposure. Using a Miltenyi CD4+ T cell isolation kit, CD4+ T cells were purified from thawed PBMCs through magnetic negative selection. Libraries were constructed by the immunoSEQ multiplex PCR assay. TCRdb stores this immuneACCESS table with in-frame sequences only. Part of the clones is absent; in the studies checked, under half of the shortfall reflects unresolved V genes, and no reason is known for the rest. The sample has under 20,000 clones on record, around 80% of them singletons. The top ten clonotypes cover approximately 2% of the sample.

Material: CD4+ T cells from blood, obtained before the fourth cycle of nivolumab. The receptors come from a human donor with classical Hodgkin lymphoma.

The chain is built from TRBV28 and TRBJ1-2; perhaps TRBD1 as D (5 bases). CDR3 size: 13 residues. Trimming took off 3 bases at V and 2 bases at J, with 7 bases between the two ends. Germline loops: CDR1 MDHEN, CDR2 SYDVKM. The CDR3 spells CASSLAGNYGYTF. CDR3 coding DNA: TGTGCCAGCAGTTTGGCAGGGAACTATGGCTACACCTTC.

The gene calls are TRBV5-1 and TRBJ2-7; D remains unclear. CDR1 SGHRS and CDR2 YFSETQ come from the germline V gene. Trimming removed 3 bases at V and 7 bases at J, with 8 bases between. The length of the CDR3 is 11 residues. CDR3 nucleotide sequence: TGCGCCAGCAGCTCACCAGGAGAGCAGTACTTC. This codes for CASSSPGEQYF.

This clone has just a few counts. The CDR3 DNA reads as TGTGCCAGTAACCGATGGGCCAATAGCAATCAGCCCCAGCATTTT. Its translation: CASNRWANSNQPQHF. The rearrangement uses TRBV19 and TRBJ1-5; D is unresolved. CDR1 is LNHDA, CDR2 SQIVND, per germline (reference sequence). The CDR3 is 15 residues long. Trimming stripped 7 bases from V and 0 bases from J, with 13 bases between.

The chain carries TRBV2 and TRBJ1-6; D is unclear. The CDR3 consists of 13 residues. The germline CDR1 and CDR2 sequences are SNHLY and FYNNEI. The V end lost 8 bases, the J end lost 7 bases, and 12 bases lay between the germline ends. The CDR3 region has the DNA TGTGCCAGCTCAGGACGGATAAATTCACCCCTCCACTTT. Protein: CASSGRINSPLHF.

The J gene is TRBJ2-5, the V gene TRBV9; 12 bases are shared with TRBD2. CDR3 size: 16 residues. Trimming cost V 3 bases and J 2 bases; bases outside gene matches: 5. The germline CDR1 and CDR2 sequences are SGDLS and YYNGEE. The CDR3 DNA reads as TGTGCCAGCAGCGCCGGACTAGCGGGAAAACAAGAGACCCAGTACTTC. Its protein is CASSAGLAGKQETQYF.

This chain connects TRBV4-3 to TRBJ2-3; 10 positions agree with TRBD2. After removal of 0 bases from V and 2 bases from J, the junction contained 5 bases not matched to a gene. The V gene's germline CDR1 is LGHNA and CDR2 YSLEER. This CDR3 is 17 amino acids long. DNA of the CDR3: TGCGCCAGCAGCCAAGATTTACTAGCGGGGCTCACAGATACGCAGTATTTT. Protein product: CASSQDLLAGLTDTQYF.

The CDR3 reads CASSQEGWRGDYNEQFF. The CDR3 bases are TGTGCCAGCAGCCAAGAGGGATGGCGGGGGGACTACAATGAGCAGTTCTTC. The chain couples TRBV4-2 to TRBJ2-1, with TRBD2 identical over 8 bases. The CDR3 is 17 amino acids. Germline V lookup: CDR1 LGHNA, CDR2 YNFKEQ. V was clipped by 0 bases and J by 3 bases; unmatched bases: 7.

This clone is medium-sized within its sample. The rearrangement joins TRBV10-1 to TRBJ2-7; 10 bases are a match to TRBD1. The germline gives CDR1 WNHNN, CDR2 SYGVQD (reference sequence). The V gene end was trimmed by 3 bases and the J gene end by 4 bases; junction bases not matched to a gene: 6. This CDR3 is 15 amino acids long. CDR3 nucleotide sequence: TGCGCCAGCAGTGACCCCGGGACAGGGGTATACGAGCAGTACTTC. Residues: CASSDPGTGVYEQYF.

The J gene is TRBJ2-2, the V gene TRBV6-5, with D uncertain. Looked up from germline, CDR1 is MNHEY and CDR2 is SVGAGI. The CDR3 consists of 15 residues. V was trimmed by 5 bases and J by 3 bases, leaving 13 bases between them. DNA for the CDR3: TGTGCCAGCAGTACTACCCCCCGGCACACCGGGGAGCTGTTTTTT. Translation gives CASSTTPRHTGELFF.

The chain is built from TRBV5-4 and TRBJ2-2; 9 nucleotides agree with TRBD1. The CDR3 totals 14 residues. Germline CDR1 is SGHNT and CDR2 is YYREEE (reference sequence). Losses at the gene ends were 3 bases for V and 5 bases for J; bases not matched to a gene: 2. The CDR3 region is CASSWTGDTGELFF. CDR3 coding DNA: TGTGCCAGCAGCTGGACAGGGGATACCGGGGAGCTGTTTTTT. Together with reference TRBV5-4 and TRBJ2-2, the CDR3 gives the full variable domain: ETGVTQSPTHLIKTRGQQVTLRCSSQSGHNTVSWYQQALGQGPQFIFQYYREEENGRGNFPPRFSGLQFPNYSSELNVNALELDDSALYLCASSWTGDTGELFFGEGSRLTVL.

This clone was seen only a few times. The chain is built from TRBV4-1 and TRBJ1-3; the D gene is possibly TRBD1 (6 bases). V lost 6 bases and J lost 2, with 17 bases in between. Germline loops: CDR1 MGHRA, CDR2 YSYEKL. The CDR3 has 16 residues. This CDR3 reads CASRPTGKVAGNTIYF. DNA for the CDR3: TGCGCCAGCAGGCCAACAGGGAAGGTGGCTGGAAACACCATATATTTT.

Only a few counts were recorded for this clone. This chain connects TRBV4-3 to TRBJ1-6; D is unresolved. With 3 bases removed from V and 5 bases from J, the gap between germline ends came to 5 bases. The germline V gene has CDR1 LGHNA and CDR2 YSLEER. This CDR3 is built from 13 residues. The CDR3 loop is CASSQDDNSPLHF. In nucleotides, the CDR3 is TGCGCCAGCAGCCAGGACGATAATTCACCCCTCCACTTT.

This chain uses TRBV27 with TRBJ1-1; possible D gene TRBD1, 5 bases. V dropped 7 bases and J dropped 2 bases, with 14 bases sitting between them. Germline loops: CDR1 MNHEY, CDR2 SMNVEV (reference sequence). There are 14 residues in the CDR3. The CDR3 region is CASKILGANTEAFF. As DNA, the CDR3 is TGTGCCAGCAAAATACTCGGGGCAAACACTGAAGCTTTCTTT.

The chain recombines TRBV18 with TRBJ1-1; maybe TRBD1 (5 bases). V lost 5 bases and J lost 6, with 10 bases in between. Germline-derived CDR1 and CDR2 are KGHSH and LQKENI. The CDR3 spans 12 residues. CDR3 sequence reads: CASSWGVAEAFF. CDR3 DNA sequence: TGTGCCAGCTCATGGGGGGTGGCTGAAGCTTTCTTT.

This clone was picked up one time. This chain connects TRBV28 to TRBJ2-5; possibly TRBD2 for D (5 bases). V lost 2 bases to trimming and J lost 5 bases, with 12 bases between them. The CDR3 totals 14 residues. Germline CDR1 is MDHEN and CDR2 is SYDVKM. As DNA, the CDR3 is TGTGCCAGCAGTTTACGGTTCTGGGAGGAGACCCAGTACTTC. Translation: CASSLRFWEETQYF.

The J gene is TRBJ2-3, the V gene TRBV11-2; D not resolved. Germline V gene data show CDR1 as SGHAT and CDR2 as FQNNGV. V was trimmed by 1 base and J by 3 bases, leaving 2 bases between them. The CDR3 is 12 residues long. The CDR3 loop is CASSLGTDTQYF. CDR3 DNA sequence: TGTGCCAGCAGCTTAGGAACAGATACGCAGTATTTT.

This rearrangement joins TRBV2 to TRBJ1-2, with D perhaps matching TRBD1 (5 bases). Germline V lookup: CDR1 SNHLY, CDR2 FYNNEI. V was shortened by 3 bases and J by 7 bases, with 12 bases between the two germline ends. CDR3 length: 13 amino acids. CDR3 residues: CASSDRAGAGYTF. For the CDR3, the DNA is TGTGCCAGCAGTGATAGGGCCGGGGCTGGCTACACCTTC.